This T cell receptor beta chain was retrieved from a study of chemoradiotherapy in HPV16-positive cancers. Using immunoSEQ multiplex PCR, the repertoire was profiled, and TCRdb retains in-frame clones only, with some absent. Altogether approximately 58,000 clones are present, about 88% being singletons, with the ten largest covering roughly 3.5%. This clone has only a few counts. Sequenced material: blood, taken from a patient who underwent chemoradiotherapy. This clonotype was sampled from a human donor with HPV-associated anogenital cancer.

In DNA form, the CDR3 reads TGTGCCAGCAGCCGTAGGAGACAGGGAGCCCCGGGGTCTGGAAACACCATATATTTT. This gives the protein CASSRRRQGAPGSGNTIYF. The chain uses TRBV4-2 and TRBJ1-3; 7 nucleotides line up with TRBD1. CDR3 size: 19 residues. Germline CDR1 is LGHNA and CDR2 is YNFKEQ. V shed 4 bases, J shed 1 base, and the junction held 16 bases outside the gene matches.